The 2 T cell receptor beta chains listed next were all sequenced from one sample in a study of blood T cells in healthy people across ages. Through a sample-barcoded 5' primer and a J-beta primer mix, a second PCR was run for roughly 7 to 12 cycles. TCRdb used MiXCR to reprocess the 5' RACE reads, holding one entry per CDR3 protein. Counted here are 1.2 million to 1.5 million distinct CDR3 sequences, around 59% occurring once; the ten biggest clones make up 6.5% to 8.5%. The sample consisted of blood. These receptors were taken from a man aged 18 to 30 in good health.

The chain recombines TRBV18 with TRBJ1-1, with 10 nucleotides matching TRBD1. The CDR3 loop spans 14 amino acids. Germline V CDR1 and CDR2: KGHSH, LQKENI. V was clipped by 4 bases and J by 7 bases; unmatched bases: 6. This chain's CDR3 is CASSRTTGGDEAFF. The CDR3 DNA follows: TGTGCCAGCTCACGAACGACAGGGGGCGATGAAGCTTTCTTT.

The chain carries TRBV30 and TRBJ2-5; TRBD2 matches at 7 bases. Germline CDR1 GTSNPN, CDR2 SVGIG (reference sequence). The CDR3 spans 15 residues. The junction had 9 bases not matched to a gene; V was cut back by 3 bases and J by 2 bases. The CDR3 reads CAWRKRDYPQETQYF. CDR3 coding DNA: TGTGCCTGGAGAAAGCGGGATTACCCTCAAGAGACCCAGTACTTC.